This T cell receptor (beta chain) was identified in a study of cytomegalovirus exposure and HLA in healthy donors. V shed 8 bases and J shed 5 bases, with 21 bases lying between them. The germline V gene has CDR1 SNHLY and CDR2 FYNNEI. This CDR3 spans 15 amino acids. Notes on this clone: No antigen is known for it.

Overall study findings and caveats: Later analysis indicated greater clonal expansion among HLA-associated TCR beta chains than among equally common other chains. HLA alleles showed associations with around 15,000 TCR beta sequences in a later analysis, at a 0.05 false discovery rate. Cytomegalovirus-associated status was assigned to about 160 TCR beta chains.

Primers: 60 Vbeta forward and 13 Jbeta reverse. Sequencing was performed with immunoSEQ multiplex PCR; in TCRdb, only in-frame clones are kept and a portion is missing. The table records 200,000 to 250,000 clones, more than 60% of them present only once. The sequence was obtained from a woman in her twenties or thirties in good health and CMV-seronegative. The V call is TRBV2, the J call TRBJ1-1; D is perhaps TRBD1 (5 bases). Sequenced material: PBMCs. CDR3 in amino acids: CASARGMSGRTEAFF. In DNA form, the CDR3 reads TGTGCCAGCGCTCGGGGGATGAGTGGGCGGACTGAAGCTTTCTTT.